This T cell receptor (beta chain) appears in the sequencing data of a study of T cells after yellow fever vaccination. Study-wide context: Fractions of low cell number were prepared using SMART-Seq v4 Ultra Low Input.

Researchers made TCR cDNA using 5'RACE template switching, and this step added a universal primer site and UMIs. TCRdb passed the 5' RACE reads through MiXCR, listing each CDR3 protein once. The table includes approximately 330,000 distinct CDR3 sequences, approximately 4% detected once. Notes on the study in general: Reappearance after the booster was observed for most primary-vaccination clones (about 97% CD4, almost 90% CD8).

This clonotype has ten or more counts. Its antigen is not known. Material: PBMCs, obtained 5 days after the yellow fever booster vaccination. This clonotype was obtained from a man between 18 and 35 years old who received the YFV17D yellow fever vaccine.

The CDR3 loop reads CASRSDRSSNQPQHF. The CDR3 DNA follows: TGTGCCAGCAGATCGGACAGGAGTAGCAATCAGCCCCAGCATTTT. The chain links TRBV7-8 to TRBJ1-5; 7 positions agree with TRBD1. This CDR3 comprises 15 residues. V dropped 6 bases and J dropped 0; count of bases not matched to a gene: 5. Germline CDR1 and CDR2: SGHVS and FQNEAQ.